This note documents a single TCR beta chain sequence. Its antigen remains unknown. Generated by immunoSEQ multiplex PCR, the TCRdb table keeps only in-frame clones and is missing some. The sample has 12,000 to 15,000 clones; 91% are singletons. The sample is drawn from a study of OX40 agonist ivuxolimab in advanced cancers. Overall study: Ivuxolimab, which patients received intravenously every 2 weeks, was dosed at 0.01 to 10 mg/kg. Allowance was made for prior anti-PD-1, anti-PD-L1 or anti-CTLA-4 therapy, and roughly 40% had some.

V was clipped by 4 bases and J by 4 bases; unmatched bases: 5. The CDR3 runs 14 residues. Germline CDR1 reads SGHTA; CDR2 reads FQGTGA. Regarding the study as a whole: Specificity for antigen went undetermined in the expanded peripheral T cells.

J is TRBJ1-2 and V is TRBV7-3; TRBD1 matches at 8 bases. Sequencing was performed on CD4+ or CD8+ T cells sorted from blood, taken in a trial of the OX40 agonist ivuxolimab. This clonotype was obtained from an adult with an advanced solid tumor such as melanoma, head and neck, liver or kidney cancer. The CDR3: CASSSGTGPYGYTF. The CDR3 nucleotides read TGTGCCAGCAGCTCCGGGACAGGCCCCTATGGCTACACCTTC.